The entry that follows covers one TCR beta chain sequence. What it recognizes is unknown. Germline CDR1 and CDR2: SGDLS and YYNGEE. CDR3 length equals 16 residues. Trimming pared 2 bases from V and 0 bases from J, leaving 12 bases between. The sample belongs to a study of cytomegalovirus exposure and HLA in healthy donors. General study points: V segments that were indistinguishable, TRBV6-2 and TRBV6-3 among them, were omitted from analysis.

PCR used 60 Vbeta primers and 13 Jbeta primers. The table came from immunoSEQ multiplex PCR; TCRdb's copy has only in-frame clones and leaves some out. The top ten clones hold over 1.5% of a sample with 100,000 to 150,000 clones, around 82% of them seen once. This sequence originates from a boy aged 5-17 years in good health and CMV-seronegative. The specimen sequenced was PBMCs. The chain couples TRBV9 to TRBJ1-3, with a possible D match to TRBD1 (5 bases). The CDR3 bases are TGTGCCAGCAGCGTCCGGGACGGGAGCTCTGGAAACACCATATATTTT. Translated, it gives CASSVRDGSSGNTIYF.